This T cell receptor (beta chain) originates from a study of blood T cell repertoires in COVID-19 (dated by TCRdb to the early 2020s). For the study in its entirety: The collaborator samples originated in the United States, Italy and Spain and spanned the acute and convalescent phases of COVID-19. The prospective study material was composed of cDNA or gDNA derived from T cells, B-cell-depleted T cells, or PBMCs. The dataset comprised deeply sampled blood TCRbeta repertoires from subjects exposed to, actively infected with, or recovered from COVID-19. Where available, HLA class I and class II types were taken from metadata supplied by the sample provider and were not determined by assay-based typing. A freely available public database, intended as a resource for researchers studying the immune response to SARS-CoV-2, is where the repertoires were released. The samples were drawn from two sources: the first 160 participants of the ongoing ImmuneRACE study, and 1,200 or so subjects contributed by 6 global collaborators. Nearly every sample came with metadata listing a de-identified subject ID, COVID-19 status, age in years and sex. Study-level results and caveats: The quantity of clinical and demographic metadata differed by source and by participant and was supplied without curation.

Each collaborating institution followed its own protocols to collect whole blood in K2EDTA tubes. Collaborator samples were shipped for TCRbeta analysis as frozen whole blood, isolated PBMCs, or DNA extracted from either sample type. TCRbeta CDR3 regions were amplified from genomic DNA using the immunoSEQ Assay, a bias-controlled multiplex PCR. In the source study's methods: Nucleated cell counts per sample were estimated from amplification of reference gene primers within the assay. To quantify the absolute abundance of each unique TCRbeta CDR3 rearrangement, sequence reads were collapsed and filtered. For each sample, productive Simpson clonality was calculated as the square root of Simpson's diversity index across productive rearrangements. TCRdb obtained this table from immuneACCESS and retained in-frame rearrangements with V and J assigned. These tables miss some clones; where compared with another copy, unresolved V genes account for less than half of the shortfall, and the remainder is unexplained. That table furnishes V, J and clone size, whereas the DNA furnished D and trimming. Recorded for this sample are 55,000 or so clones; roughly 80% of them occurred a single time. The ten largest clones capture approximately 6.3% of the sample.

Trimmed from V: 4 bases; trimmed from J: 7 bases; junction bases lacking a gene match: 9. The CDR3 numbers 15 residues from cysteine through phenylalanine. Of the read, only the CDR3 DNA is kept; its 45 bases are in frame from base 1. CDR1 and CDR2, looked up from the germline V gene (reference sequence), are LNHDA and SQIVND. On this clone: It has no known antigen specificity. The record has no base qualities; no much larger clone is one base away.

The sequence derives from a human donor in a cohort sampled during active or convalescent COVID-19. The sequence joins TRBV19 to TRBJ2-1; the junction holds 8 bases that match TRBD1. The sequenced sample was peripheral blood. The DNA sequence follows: TGTGCCAGTAGTAGCGACAGGGGCCTAGAGAATGAGCAGTTCTTC. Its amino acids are CASSSDRGLENEQFF.